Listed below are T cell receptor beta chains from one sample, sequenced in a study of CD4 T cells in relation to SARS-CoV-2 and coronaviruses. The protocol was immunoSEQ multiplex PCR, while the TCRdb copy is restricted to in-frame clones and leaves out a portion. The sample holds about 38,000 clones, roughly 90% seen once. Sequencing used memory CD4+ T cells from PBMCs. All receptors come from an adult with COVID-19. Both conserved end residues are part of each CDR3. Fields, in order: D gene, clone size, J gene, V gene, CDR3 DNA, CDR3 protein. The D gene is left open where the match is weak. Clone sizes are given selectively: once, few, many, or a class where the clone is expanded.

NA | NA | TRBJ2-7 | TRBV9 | TGTGCCAGCAGCTCCCCCGGGTACGAGCAGTACTTC | CASSSPGYEQYF
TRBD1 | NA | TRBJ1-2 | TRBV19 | TGTGCCAGTAGTATAGCCCACACCGACCGACAGGGGGCGGCTCGTGGCTACACCTTC | CASSIAHTDRQGAARGYTF
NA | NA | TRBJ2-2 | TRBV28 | TGTGCCAGCAGCCAACAGACGGGTGCCGGGGAGCTGTTTTTT | CASSQQTGAGELFF
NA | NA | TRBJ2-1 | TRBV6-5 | TGTGCCAGCAGTTATCTCTGGGGGGCCTACAATGAGCAGTTCTTC | CASSYLWGAYNEQFF
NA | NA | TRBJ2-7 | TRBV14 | TGTGCCAGCAGCCAAGATGGAGTATACGAGCAGTACTTC | CASSQDGVYEQYF
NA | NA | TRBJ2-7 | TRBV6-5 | TGTGCCAGCAGTTACCGGGAGGGGGCGACCTACGAGCAGTACTTC | CASSYREGATYEQYF
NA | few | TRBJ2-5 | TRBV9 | TGTGCCAGCAGCCAGGACGTCGCGGGGGAGACCCAGTACTTC | CASSQDVAGETQYF
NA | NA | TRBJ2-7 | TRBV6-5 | TGTGCCAGTAAGGGGGGGTACGAGCAGTACTTC | CASKGGYEQYF
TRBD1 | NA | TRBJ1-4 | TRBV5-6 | TGTGCCAGCAGCTTGGGGACAGGGCGGGATGAAAAACTGTTTTTT | CASSLGTGRDEKLFF
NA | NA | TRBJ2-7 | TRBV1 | TGCACCAGCAGCCAAGATACTAGCGGGGGGACTAACTCCTACGAGCAGTACTTC | CTSSQDTSGGTNSYEQYF
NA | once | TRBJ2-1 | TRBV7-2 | TGTGCCAGCAGCCCAACTAGTTACGGTAAACATGAGCAGTTCTTC | CASSPTSYGKHEQFF
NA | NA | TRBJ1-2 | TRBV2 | TGTGCCAGCAGTATTACAGAGGACTATGGCTACACCTTC | CASSITEDYGYTF